Detailed here is one TCR beta chain. This entry belongs to a study of blood T cell repertoires in COVID-19. Measured with immunoSEQ multiplex PCR; TCRdb has only the in-frame clones, and not every one. The sample consists of fewer than 250,000 clones, around 83% of them appearing once. Sequenced: peripheral blood. The sequence was collected from a man aged 45-65 years with active or convalescent COVID-19.

The CDR3 spells CASSISTVNYGYTF. The CDR3 region has the DNA TGTGCCAGTAGTATATCGACAGTTAACTATGGCTACACCTTC. J is TRBJ1-2 and V is TRBV19; the D gene is possibly TRBD1 (5 bases). Germline V gene sequence: CDR1 LNHDA, CDR2 SQIVND (reference sequence). V lost 2 bases, J lost 1 base, and 8 bases lay in between. The CDR3 is made up of 14 amino acids.